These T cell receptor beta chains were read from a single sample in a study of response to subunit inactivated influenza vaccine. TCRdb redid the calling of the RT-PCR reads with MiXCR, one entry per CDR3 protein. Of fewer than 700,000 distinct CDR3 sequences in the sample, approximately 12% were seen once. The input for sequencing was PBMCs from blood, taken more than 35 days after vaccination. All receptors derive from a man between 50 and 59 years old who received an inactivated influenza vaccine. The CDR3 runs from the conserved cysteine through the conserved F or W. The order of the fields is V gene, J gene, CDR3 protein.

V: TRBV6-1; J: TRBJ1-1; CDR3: CASSVSVELNTEAFF
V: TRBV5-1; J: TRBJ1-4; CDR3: CASSLVGGQNEKLFF
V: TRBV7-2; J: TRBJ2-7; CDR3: CASSSSSGGGYEQYF
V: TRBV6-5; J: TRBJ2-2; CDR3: CASSYSSRHLDLTGELFF
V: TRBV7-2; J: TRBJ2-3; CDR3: CASSLSSVPDTQYF
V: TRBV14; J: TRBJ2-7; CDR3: CASSQEFRGYEQYF
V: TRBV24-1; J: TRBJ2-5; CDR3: CATSAPGQGGRETQYF
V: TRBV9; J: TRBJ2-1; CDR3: CASSVEVRVNEQFF
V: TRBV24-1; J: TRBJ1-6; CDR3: CATSSGTANSPLHF
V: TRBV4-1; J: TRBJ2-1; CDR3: CASSQGDFLLFNEQFF
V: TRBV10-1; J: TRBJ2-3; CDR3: CASGDRGLTDTQYF
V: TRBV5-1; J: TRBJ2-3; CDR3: CASSNGRGLARDVATQYF
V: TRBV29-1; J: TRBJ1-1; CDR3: CSVGHQNTEAFF
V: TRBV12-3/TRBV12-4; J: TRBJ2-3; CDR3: CASTYRKAASSLDTQYF
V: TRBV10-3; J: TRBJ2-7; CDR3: CAIRDIRDRGLYEQYF
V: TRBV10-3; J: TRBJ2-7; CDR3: CAISEPPGARTTYEQYF
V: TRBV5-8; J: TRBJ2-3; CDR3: CASSLELLRNTDTQYF
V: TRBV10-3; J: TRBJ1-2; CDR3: CAVSGGGINYGYTF
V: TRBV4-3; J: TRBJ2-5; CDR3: CASSHYPVGSGGIQETQYF
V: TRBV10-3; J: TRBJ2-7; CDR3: CAISDKNRSSYEQYF
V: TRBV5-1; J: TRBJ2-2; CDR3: CASSLRITTPPGELFF
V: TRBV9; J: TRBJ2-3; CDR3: CASNTGTDTQYF
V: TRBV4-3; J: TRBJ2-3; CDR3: CASSQDPSGSPDTQYF
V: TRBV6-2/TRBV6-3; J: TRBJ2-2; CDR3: CASSPWETNTGELFF